The table lists the clone carrying this T cell receptor beta chain with many counts. This entry comes from a study of neurological immune-mediated disorders. 5'RACE with 10-nucleotide random UMIs produced the cDNA. Via MiXCR, TCRdb re-called the 5' RACE reads, giving one row per CDR3 protein. The table lists over 60,000 distinct CDR3 sequences, 4% to 6% of them singletons. Material for sequencing was PBMCs. The clonotype comes from a woman aged 50 to 60 with multiple sclerosis.

In DNA, the CDR3 is TGTGCCAGCAGTTTAGATGGGAACACCATATATTTT. This gives the protein CASSLDGNTIYF. The genes are TRBV12-3 or TRBV12-4 and TRBJ1-3; unclear D gene. Trimming left V 1 base short and J 7 bases short, with 5 bases between. The CDR3 runs to 12 residues.